What follows is one TCR beta chain and its context. Its antigen is not identified. Trimming took off 3 bases at V and 2 bases at J, with 7 bases between the two ends. Germline CDR1 is SGHTA and CDR2 is FQGNSA. The CDR3 contains 13 residues. TCRdb passed the reads through MiXCR, listing each CDR3 protein once. This sample has 370,000 or so distinct CDR3 sequences, with about 34% found just once. This record belongs to a study of T cell repertoires in cytomegalovirus infection. The chain couples TRBV7-2 to TRBJ2-5; the D gene is possibly TRBD1 (5 bases). Specimen: cultured PBMCs, collected from culture after CMV antigen stimulation. The sequence was obtained from a human donor in good health (CMV status not recorded). Some clones in this sample may be carry-over from other donors' samples. As DNA, the CDR3 is TGTGCCAGCAGCTTTGACAGACAAGAGACCCAGTACTTC. Translation: CASSFDRQETQYF.